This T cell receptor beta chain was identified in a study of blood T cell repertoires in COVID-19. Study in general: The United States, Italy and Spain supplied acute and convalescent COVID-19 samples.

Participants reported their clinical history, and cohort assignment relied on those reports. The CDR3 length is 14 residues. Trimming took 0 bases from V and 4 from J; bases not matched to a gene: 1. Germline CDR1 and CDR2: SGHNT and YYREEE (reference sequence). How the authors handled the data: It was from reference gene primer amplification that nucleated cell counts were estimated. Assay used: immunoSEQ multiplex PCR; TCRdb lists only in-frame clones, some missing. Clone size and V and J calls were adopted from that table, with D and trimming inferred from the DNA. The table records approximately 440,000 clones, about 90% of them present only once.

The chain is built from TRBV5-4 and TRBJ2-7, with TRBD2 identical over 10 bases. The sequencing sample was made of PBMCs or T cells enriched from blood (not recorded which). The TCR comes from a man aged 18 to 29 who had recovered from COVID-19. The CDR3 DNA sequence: TGTGCCAGCAGCTTGGGTAGCGGGAGGTACGAGCAGTACTTC. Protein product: CASSLGSGRYEQYF.